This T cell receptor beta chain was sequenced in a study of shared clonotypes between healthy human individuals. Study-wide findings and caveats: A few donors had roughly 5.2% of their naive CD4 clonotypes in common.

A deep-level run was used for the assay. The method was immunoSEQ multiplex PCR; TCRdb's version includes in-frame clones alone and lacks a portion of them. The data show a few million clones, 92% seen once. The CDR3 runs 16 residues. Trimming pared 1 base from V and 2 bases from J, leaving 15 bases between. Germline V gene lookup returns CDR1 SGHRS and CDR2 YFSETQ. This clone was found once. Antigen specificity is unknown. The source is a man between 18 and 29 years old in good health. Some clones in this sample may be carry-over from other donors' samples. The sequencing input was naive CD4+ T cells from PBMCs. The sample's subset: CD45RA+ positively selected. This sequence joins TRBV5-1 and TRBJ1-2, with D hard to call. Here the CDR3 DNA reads TGCGCCAGCAGCTTGTTTCAAGGGCTCCAGAACTATGGCTACACCTTC. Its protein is CASSLFQGLQNYGYTF.